This paragraph reports one T cell receptor (beta chain). What it binds is not known. The sample originates from a study of OX40 agonist ivuxolimab in advanced cancers. Study results and caveats: The study found that CD8+ T cells averaged more expanded clones than CD4+. The study observed clonal expansion of CD4+ and CD8+ blood T cells by week 6 at 0.1 to 3.0 mg/kg. Which antigen the expanded peripheral T cells recognized is unknown. Some nonresponders likewise displayed low normalized T-cell clonal expansion.

Sequenced by immunoSEQ multiplex PCR; TCRdb stores in-frame clones only, minus some. The data contain tens of thousands of clones, 92% of them seen just once; the ten biggest clones take up 33%. CDR1 and CDR2 from the germline V gene are SGDLS and YYNGEE. There are 20 residues in the CDR3. The V gene end was trimmed by 0 bases and the J gene end by 0 bases; junction bases not matched to a gene: 7. The chain combines TRBV9 with TRBJ2-6, with 12 bases identical to TRBD2. This clonotype was obtained from an adult with an advanced solid tumor such as melanoma, head and neck, liver or kidney cancer. The source material was CD4+ or CD8+ T cells sorted from blood, sampled in a trial of the OX40 agonist ivuxolimab. Here the CDR3 reads CASSVAASGRDGSGANVLTF. The CDR3 DNA reads TGTGCCAGCAGCGTAGCGGCTAGCGGGAGGGATGGCTCTGGGGCCAACGTCCTGACTTTC.